This T cell receptor (beta chain) was sequenced in a study of blood T cells in healthy people across ages. Study-wide context: There was about one barcoded beta molecule captured by template switching per two T cells. Study-wide points: Because donor CMV status was unknown, expanded clonotype changes were possibly confounded. With unsorted PBMCs, a conclusive comparison of naive versus antigen-experienced cells was not possible.

PCR was performed a second time for about 7 to 12 cycles using a sample-barcoded 5' primer and a J-beta primer mix. TCRdb recomputed calls from the 5' RACE reads with MiXCR, one row per CDR3 protein. The sample shows 700,000 to 800,000 distinct CDR3 sequences, roughly two fifths of them seen only once. The CDR3 is 15 amino acids. The J segment lost 0 bases and the V segment lost 7 bases, leaving 5 bases of the junction unmatched. Extraction yielded at least 6 micrograms of total RNA per sample. As concerns this clonotype: Its target is not known.

The receptor was isolated from a woman aged 55-75 years in good health. Material for sequencing was blood. This chain uses TRBV12-3 or TRBV12-4 with TRBJ2-2; 7 nucleotides align to TRBD2. The DNA of the CDR3 is TGTGCCAGCACTGGGGGGGTAGCGAACACCGGGGAGCTGTTTTTT. Protein: CASTGGVANTGELFF.